This record looks at one TCR beta chain sequence and its context. Antigen: not known. The CDR3 totals 15 residues. V lost 0 bases to trimming and J lost 8 bases; unmatched junction nucleotides: 8. Germline V gene sequence: CDR1 GTSNPN, CDR2 SVGIG (reference sequence). Prepared TCR beta cDNA libraries contained unique molecular identifiers. Starting from about 0.98 to 11 million T cells, the study yielded about 490,000 cDNA molecules. Each CDR3 protein gets one entry after TCRdb re-called the PCR reads with MiXCR. The sample shows 750,000 to 950,000 distinct CDR3 sequences, under 70% of them seen only once. The data derive from a study of post-analysis software for immune sequencing data. Study overall: The cohort encompassed relapsing-remitting, secondary progressive and progressive-relapsing multiple sclerosis disease courses. Points from the study as a whole: In patients, about 5 TRBV segments were more frequent than in controls, with TRBV5-6, TRBV5-1 and TRBV20-1 among them. A significant reduction in normalized Chao1 diversity was observed in multiple sclerosis patients versus controls. Clustering by F measure revealed strong co-clustering among samples prepared together in one batch.

This TCR came from a girl aged 10-17 years with multiple sclerosis. The V and J genes are TRBV30 and TRBJ2-1; 9 nucleotides line up with TRBD2. Sequences were obtained from blood. In nucleotides, the CDR3 is TGTGCCTGGAGTGTAGGTAGCGGGGGTAGGGATGAGCAGTTCTTC. This encodes CAWSVGSGGRDEQFF.